These 2 T cell receptor beta chains originate from one sample sequenced in a study of blood T cell repertoires in COVID-19. Clones were read by immunoSEQ multiplex PCR, and TCRdb kept only the in-frame ones, dropping some. The data contain more than 95,000 clones, about 89% of them seen just once; the ten biggest clones take up roughly 4.6%. Input material: peripheral blood. Receptor source: a human donor in a cohort sampled during active COVID-19.

The DNA of the CDR3 is TGTGCCAGCAGCCAGGGCGACAGGCACTCTGGAAACACCATATATTTT. Translating it yields CASSQGDRHSGNTIYF. The chain combines TRBV3-1 (or the pseudogene TRBV3-2) with TRBJ1-3; D might be TRBD1 (6 bases). The germline CDR1 and CDR2 sequences are LGHDT and YNNKEL (reference sequence). The CDR3 covers 16 residues. Between the trimmed V and J ends, which lost 3 bases and 0 bases, there was a span of 12 bases.

Here the CDR3 DNA reads TGTGCCAGCAGCGACAACCTATTGCGGGGCGTCACCGGGGAGCTGTTTTTT. Translated, it gives CASSDNLLRGVTGELFF. This sequence joins TRBV9 and TRBJ2-2; TRBD2 is a possible D gene (6 bases). Germline V lookup: CDR1 SGDLS, CDR2 YYNGEE. Trimming shortened V by 3 bases and J by 4 bases, and 19 bases separated the two germline ends. The CDR3 is 17 residues long.